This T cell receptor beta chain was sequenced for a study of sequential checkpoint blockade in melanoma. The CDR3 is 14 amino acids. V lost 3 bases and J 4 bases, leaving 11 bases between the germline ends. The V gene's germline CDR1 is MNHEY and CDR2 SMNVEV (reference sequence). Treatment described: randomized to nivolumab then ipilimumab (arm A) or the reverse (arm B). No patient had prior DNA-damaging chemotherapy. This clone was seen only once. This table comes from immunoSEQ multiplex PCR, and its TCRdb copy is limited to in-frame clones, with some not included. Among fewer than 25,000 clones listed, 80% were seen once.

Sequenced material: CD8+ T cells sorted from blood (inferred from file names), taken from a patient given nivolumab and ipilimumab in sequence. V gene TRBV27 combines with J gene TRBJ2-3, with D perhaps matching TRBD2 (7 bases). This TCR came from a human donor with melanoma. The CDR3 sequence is CASSFVGGPDTQYF. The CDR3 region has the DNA TGTGCCAGCAGTTTCGTCGGGGGGCCAGATACGCAGTATTTT.